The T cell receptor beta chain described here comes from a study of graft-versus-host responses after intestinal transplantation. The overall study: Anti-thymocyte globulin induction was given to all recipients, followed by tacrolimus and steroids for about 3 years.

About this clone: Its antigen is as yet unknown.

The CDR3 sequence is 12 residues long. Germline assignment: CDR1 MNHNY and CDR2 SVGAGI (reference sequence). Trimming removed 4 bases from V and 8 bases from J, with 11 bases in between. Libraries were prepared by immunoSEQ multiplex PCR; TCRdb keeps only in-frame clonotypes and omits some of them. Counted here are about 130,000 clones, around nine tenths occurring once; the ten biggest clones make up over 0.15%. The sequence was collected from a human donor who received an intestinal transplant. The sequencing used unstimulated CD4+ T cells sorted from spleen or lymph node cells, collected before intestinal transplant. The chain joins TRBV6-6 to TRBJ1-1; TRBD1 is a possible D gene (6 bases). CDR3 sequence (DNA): TGTGCCAGCAGTTCGCCCCAGGGGGAAGCTTTCTTT. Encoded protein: CASSSPQGEAFF.